One and the same sample provided the 10 T cell receptor beta chains below, sequenced in a study of blood T cell repertoires in COVID-19. The table came from immunoSEQ multiplex PCR; TCRdb's copy has only in-frame clones and leaves some out. Of roughly 150,000 clones in the sample, approximately 84% were seen once. Sequenced input: peripheral blood. These receptors originate from a human donor in a cohort sampled during active COVID-19.

This rearrangement joins TRBV5-1 to TRBJ2-3, with 8 positions matching TRBD2. CDR1 is SGHRS and CDR2 is YFSETQ in the germline V gene. With 3 bases clipped from V and 5 bases from J, the junction kept 8 bases outside the gene matches. This CDR3 contains 15 residues. The DNA of the CDR3 is TGCGCCAGCAGCTGGGGGCGGGGGGCAGGAGATACGCAGTATTTT. Amino acid sequence: CASSWGRGAGDTQYF.

The V gene is TRBV2, the J gene TRBJ1-1, with 7 bases lining up with TRBD1. V lost 6 bases, J lost 7 bases, and 5 bases stayed unmatched. CDR3 length: 12 residues. Germline CDR1 and CDR2: SNHLY and FYNNEI. The CDR3 bases are TGTGCCAGCAGAACGGGACAGTTTGAAGCTTTCTTT. Protein product: CASRTGQFEAFF.

A single count supports this clone. This sequence joins TRBV3-1 (or the pseudogene TRBV3-2) and TRBJ1-1, with 7 bases aligning to TRBD1. CDR1 and CDR2 (germline): LGHDT, YNNKEL (reference sequence). This CDR3 has 14 amino acids. The V gene end was trimmed by 5 bases and the J gene end by 1 base; junction bases not matched to a gene: 4. DNA of the CDR3: TGTGCCAGCAGCAGGGACAGAGCGAACACTGAAGCTTTCTTT. Translation gives CASSRDRANTEAFF.

The chain recombines TRBV15 with TRBJ1-3; possibly TRBD1 for D (6 bases). V was clipped by 4 bases and J by 2 bases, with 15 bases between them. Germline V gene lookup returns CDR1 LNHNV and CDR2 YYDKDF (reference sequence). The CDR3 sequence is 16 residues long. The CDR3 DNA follows: TGTGCCACCAGCAAAACAACAGGGCTCACTGGAAACACCATATATTTT. This encodes CATSKTTGLTGNTIYF.

This chain links TRBV5-1 with TRBJ1-5; no definite D call. The CDR3 loop spans 15 amino acids. Germline assignment: CDR1 SGHRS and CDR2 YFSETQ. V dropped 5 bases and J dropped 0 bases, with 12 bases sitting between them. The CDR3 spells CASRFSPGSNQPQHF. The CDR3 nucleotides are TGCGCCAGCAGGTTTAGCCCGGGTAGCAATCAGCCCCAGCATTTT.

The chain uses TRBV19 and TRBJ1-2; tentatively, D is TRBD1 (5 bases). The V end was cut by 3 bases, the J end by 3 bases, with 26 bases between. Germline loops: CDR1 LNHDA, CDR2 SQIVND (reference sequence). The CDR3 totals 19 residues. CDR3 DNA: TGTGCCAGTAGTATGACCACTACCGGGACTCGCCTAGCGCACTATGGCTACACCTTC. This translates into CASSMTTTGTRLAHYGYTF. The full variable domain, rest sourced from reference TRBV19 and TRBJ1-2, is DGGITQSPKYLFRKEGQNVTLSCEQNLNHDAMYWYRQDPGQGLRLIYYSQIVNDFQKGDIAEGYSVSREKKESFPLTVTSAQKNPTAFYLCASSMTTTGTRLAHYGYTFGSGTRLTVV.

The V gene is TRBV5-4, the J gene TRBJ2-7; 9 bases match TRBD1. The CDR3 is 15 residues long. J lost 6 bases, V lost 0 bases, and 7 bases had no gene match. Germline lookup yields CDR1 SGHNT and CDR2 YYREEE (reference sequence). As DNA, the CDR3 is TGTGCCAGCAGCTTGGGACAGGGGGTTTATGGCGAGCAGTACTTC. As protein: CASSLGQGVYGEQYF.

This chain links TRBV7-2 with TRBJ2-2; possible D gene TRBD2, 6 bases. The CDR3 length is 15 residues. With 5 bases removed from V and 8 bases from J, the gap between germline ends came to 18 bases. Germline CDR1 is SGHTA and CDR2 is FQGNSA. In DNA form, the CDR3 reads TGTGCCAGCAGCGGGGGACTCCTGAAGAGGGGGGAGCTGTTTTTT. This gives the protein CASSGGLLKRGELFF.

The chain combines TRBV4-2 with TRBJ2-5; 8 bases match TRBD1. The CDR3 is 15 amino acids. Germline-derived CDR1 and CDR2 are LGHNA and YNFKEQ. The V gene end was trimmed by 3 bases and the J gene end by 1 base; junction bases not matched to a gene: 4. The CDR3 DNA sequence: TGTGCCAGCAGCCAGTGGACAGGGCCCCAAGAGACCCAGTACTTC. The encoded protein is CASSQWTGPQETQYF.

The chain recombines TRBV2 with TRBJ2-2, with 7 bases identical to TRBD2. Germline V gene data show CDR1 as SNHLY and CDR2 as FYNNEI. This CDR3 has 15 amino acids. Trimming took 8 bases from V and 2 from J; bases not matched to a gene: 8. The CDR3 spells CASLGTIRNTGELFF. CDR3 nucleotides: TGTGCCAGCCTGGGGACTATACGAAACACCGGGGAGCTGTTTTTT.